This T cell receptor (beta chain) was identified in a study of blood T cell repertoires in COVID-19. Study in general: Spain, Italy and the United States supplied samples that represented acute and convalescent COVID-19.

As originally analysed: It was from reference gene primer amplification that nucleated cell counts were estimated. Sequencing used immunoSEQ multiplex PCR; TCRdb keeps in-frame clones, though not all of them. V, J and clone size are those of that table, while D and trimming were read from the DNA. The sample consists of thousands of clones, around 88% of them appearing once. Germline lookup yields CDR1 SGHTS and CDR2 YDEGEE. This CDR3 spans 13 amino acids. The V gene lost 2 bases and the J gene lost 1 base, with 7 bases spanning the gap. Input material: peripheral blood. The chain has TRBV5-8 and TRBJ2-7, with D unclear. This receptor was identified in an older man with COVID-19, enrolled during active disease. The CDR3 loop reads CASSFRFSYEQYF. The CDR3 bases are TGTGCCAGCAGCTTCAGGTTTTCCTACGAGCAGTACTTC.